The 15 T cell receptor beta chains below come from one sample, sequenced in a study of cytomegalovirus exposure and HLA in healthy donors. Libraries were prepared by immunoSEQ multiplex PCR; TCRdb keeps only in-frame clonotypes and omits some of them. This sample has about 110,000 clones, with around 89% found just once. Sequences were obtained from PBMCs. The receptors originated from a woman aged 25 to 39 in good health and CMV-seropositive.

The chain employs TRBV4-3 and TRBJ2-3; TRBD1 matches 9 bases. The CDR3 runs 16 residues. V shed 0 bases and J 6 bases; nucleotides not matched to a gene: 7. Germline CDR1 and CDR2: LGHNA and YSLEER. The CDR3: CASSQDATGGWDTQYF. In nucleotides, the CDR3 is TGCGCCAGCAGCCAAGATGCGACAGGGGGTTGGGATACGCAGTATTTT.

V gene TRBV4-2 combines with J gene TRBJ1-5; TRBD1 aligns across 7 bases. The CDR3 consists of 17 residues. With 0 bases clipped from V and 0 bases from J, the junction kept 5 bases outside the gene matches. Germline CDR1 and CDR2: LGHNA and YNFKEQ. The DNA for the CDR3 is TGTGCCAGCAGCCAAGATTTGACAGGGAATAGCAATCAGCCCCAGCATTTT. This gives the protein CASSQDLTGNSNQPQHF.

The chain combines TRBV6-1 with TRBJ2-1; maybe TRBD2 (6 bases). The CDR3 runs 14 residues. The germline V gene has CDR1 MNHNS and CDR2 SASEGT. V was trimmed by 6 bases and J by 0 bases, leaving 9 bases between them. CDR3 sequence reads: CASRIGGSYNEQFF. The CDR3, as DNA: TGTGCCAGCAGGATCGGGGGCTCCTACAATGAGCAGTTCTTC.

The chain recombines TRBV5-5 with TRBJ2-7; tentative D call: TRBD1 (5 bases). Deletions cut 4 bases from V and 6 bases from J, with 17 bases between. This CDR3 has 14 residues. Germline V gene sequence: CDR1 SGHKS, CDR2 YYEKEE (reference sequence). CDR3 protein: CASSISGFGREQYF. The CDR3 coding sequence is TGTGCCAGCAGCATCTCAGGGTTTGGCCGCGAGCAGTACTTC.

In its sample, this clone was seen once. The V and J genes are TRBV15 and TRBJ2-5; D gene unclear. V lost 1 base, J lost 0 bases, and 6 bases lay in between. The germline gives CDR1 LNHNV, CDR2 YYDKDF (reference sequence). The CDR3 is made up of 14 amino acids. The chain's CDR3 is CATSRALHQETQYF. CDR3 sequence (DNA): TGTGCCACCAGCAGAGCCCTCCACCAAGAGACCCAGTACTTC.

V and J are TRBV20-1 and TRBJ1-2; D is unclear. The length of the CDR3 is 11 residues. Germline assignment: CDR1 DFQATT and CDR2 SNEGSKA (reference sequence). The V gene lost 2 bases and the J gene lost 5 bases, with 6 bases spanning the gap. DNA for the CDR3: TGCAGTGCTAGATCCGGGTATGGCTACACCTTC. Translation: CSARSGYGYTF.

The chain combines TRBV9 with TRBJ1-5, with TRBD1 matching 9 bases. This CDR3 has 14 residues. CDR1 SGDLS and CDR2 YYNGEE come from the germline V gene. J lost 4 bases, V lost 4 bases, and 3 bases had no gene match. CDR3 in amino acids: CASSLTGGNQPQHF. The CDR3 coding sequence is TGTGCCAGCAGCCTGACAGGGGGGAATCAGCCCCAGCATTTT.

This clone is a singleton in its sample. The V gene is TRBV28, the J gene TRBJ2-1; 7 bases agree with TRBD2. The CDR3 totals 16 residues. CDR1 is MDHEN and CDR2 is SYDVKM in the germline V gene. The J segment lost 2 bases and the V segment lost 7 bases, leaving 11 bases of the junction unmatched. In nucleotides, the CDR3 is TGTGCCAGCACCCCAGGGAGCGGGGAAACCTACAATGAGCAGTTCTTC. Translated, it gives CASTPGSGETYNEQFF.

V gene TRBV27 combines with J gene TRBJ1-5; D ambiguous. Germline V CDR1 and CDR2: MNHEY, SMNVEV (reference sequence). V lost 6 bases, J lost 0 bases, and 6 bases lay in between. The CDR3 runs 13 residues. The DNA of the CDR3 is TGTGCCAGCAGAACAGCTAGCAATCAGCCCCAGCATTTT. Translating it yields CASRTASNQPQHF.

The chain combines TRBV27 with TRBJ2-1, with TRBD1 identical over 8 bases. The germline gives CDR1 MNHEY, CDR2 SMNVEV (reference sequence). CDR3 size: 13 residues. Trimming at V came to 3 bases and at J to 9 bases, leaving 4 bases not matched to a gene. CDR3 in DNA: TGTGCCAGCAGTTTTCCAGGGGGCTTTGAGCAGTTCTTC. Translating gives CASSFPGGFEQFF.

The genes are TRBV5-1 and TRBJ1-4; a weak D match, TRBD1 (6 bases). V was clipped by 0 bases and J by 1 base, with 7 bases between them. CDR3 length: 15 residues. Germline V gene lookup returns CDR1 SGHRS and CDR2 YFSETQ. The CDR3 coding sequence is TGCGCCAGCAGCTTGGTAGGGGGAACTAATGAAAAACTGTTTTTT. Amino acid sequence: CASSLVGGTNEKLFF.

About this clone: At one of its ends the junction is not consistent with the germline gene, which may arise from a read error. The chain links TRBV7-7 to TRBJ2-7, with D possibly being TRBD2 (6 bases). From germline, CDR1 is SSHAT and CDR2 FNYEAQ (reference sequence). CDR3 size: 15 residues. The CDR3 is CASSRKGTPRSEQYF. DNA for the CDR3: TGTGCTAGCAGCCGAAAGGGGACTCCTAGGAGCGAGCAGTACTTC.

The V and J genes are TRBV9 and TRBJ2-7; 10 bases line up with TRBD1. Per germline, CDR1 SGDLS and CDR2 YYNGEE. V gave up 4 bases and J gave up 5 bases; unmatched junction bases: 6. CDR3 size: 14 residues. CDR3 in DNA: TGTGCCAGCAGCCAGACAGGGGGCGCGCACGAGCAGTACTTC. It translates to CASSQTGGAHEQYF. Full variable domain (missing parts from reference TRBV9 and TRBJ2-7): DSGVTQTPKHLITATGQRVTLRCSPRSGDLSVYWYQQSLDQGLQFLIQYYNGEERAKGNILERFSAQQFPDLHSELNLSSLELGDSALYFCASSQTGGAHEQYFGPGTRLTVT.

The CDR3, as DNA: TGCGCCAGCAGCCGGGACAGGGGGAATAACTATGGCTACACCTTC. Its protein is CASSRDRGNNYGYTF. V gene TRBV4-1 combines with J gene TRBJ1-2, with 11 positions matching TRBD1. The V gene's germline CDR1 is MGHRA and CDR2 YSYEKL. The CDR3 extends over 15 amino acids. The trim removed 4 bases at V and 1 base at J, leaving 2 bases unmatched.

The chain links TRBV7-2 to TRBJ2-3; 7 bases are a match to TRBD2. The CDR3 runs 15 residues. V was clipped by 3 bases and J by 6 bases; unmatched bases: 9. Germline values: CDR1 SGHTA, CDR2 FQGNSA. CDR3 amino acids: CASSLKAAGADTQYF. In nucleotides, the CDR3 is TGTGCCAGCAGCTTGAAAGCGGCGGGAGCGGATACGCAGTATTTT.